The rows below give T cell receptor beta chains drawn from one sample of a study of blood T cells in healthy people across ages. TCRdb reprocessed the 5' RACE reads via MiXCR and lists one record per CDR3 protein. The sample includes roughly 860,000 distinct CDR3 sequences, approximately 67% seen only once; the top ten take about a quarter. Sample: blood. These receptors came from a man aged 25 to 40 in good health. The CDR3 runs from the conserved cysteine through the conserved F or W. The D gene is left open where the match is weak. Rows may omit the clone size; those that give it use once, few, many or a size class.

TRBJ2-5 | TRBV27 | - | TRBD1 | 14 | CASSGTGVAETQYF | TGTGCCAGCAGTGGGACAGGAGTTGCTGAGACCCAGTACTTC
TRBJ2-3 | TRBV12-3/TRBV12-4 | - | TRBD1 | 15 | CASISRTGRTDTQYF | TGTGCCAGCATCTCTAGGACAGGGCGCACAGATACGCAGTATTTT
TRBJ2-5 | TRBV7-3 | - | TRBD2 | 16 | CASSLNSGDTVETQYF | TGTGCCAGCAGCTTAAATAGCGGGGATACCGTGGAGACCCAGTACTTC
TRBJ1-2 | TRBV4-2 | - | - | 15 | CASSQGASSKGGYTF | TGTGCCAGCAGCCAAGGGGCATCCTCCAAGGGAGGCTACACCTTC
TRBJ2-4 | TRBV4-3 | - | TRBD1 | 14 | CASSHPGQIGEQYF | TGCGCCAGCAGCCACCCGGGACAGATTGGAGAGCAGTACTTC
TRBJ1-2 | TRBV7-9 | - | TRBD1 | 13 | CASSPTGGSGYTF | TGTGCCAGCAGCCCGACAGGGGGATCAGGCTACACCTTC
TRBJ1-2 | TRBV29-1 | - | - | 10 | CSAYQGGYTF | TGCAGCGCTTATCAAGGTGGCTACACCTTC
TRBJ2-1 | TRBV29-1 | few | TRBD2 | 13 | CSVEVQAGNEQFF | TGCAGCGTTGAAGTTCAAGCGGGGAATGAGCAGTTCTTC
TRBJ2-5 | TRBV29-1 | - | TRBD2 | 14 | CSVSRTSGGETQYF | TGCAGCGTCTCCCGGACTAGCGGGGGAGAGACCCAGTACTTC
TRBJ2-1 | TRBV29-1 | - | - | 13 | CSVQPRGRDEQFF | TGCAGCGTCCAACCCCGGGGAAGGGATGAGCAGTTCTTC
TRBJ1-1 | TRBV7-3 | - | - | 14 | CASSLGGGGGEAFF | TGTGCCAGCAGCTTAGGAGGGGGTGGCGGTGAAGCTTTCTTT
TRBJ2-1 | TRBV5-5 | - | TRBD2 | 15 | CASSPAGTRGRGEFF | TGTGCCAGCAGCCCCGCCGGGACTAGGGGACGAGGAGAGTTCTTC
TRBJ2-7 | TRBV4-3 | few | - | 13 | CASSQDLVDEQYF | TGCGCCAGCAGCCAAGATCTTGTGGACGAGCAGTACTTC
TRBJ2-1 | TRBV7-2 | - | TRBD2 | 15 | CASSMGTSEYNEQFF | TGTGCCAGCAGCATGGGGACTAGCGAGTACAATGAGCAGTTCTTC
TRBJ2-1 | TRBV6-6 | few | - | 11 | CASSNGHEQFF | TGTGCCAGCAGTAACGGACATGAGCAGTTCTTC
TRBJ2-4 | TRBV12-3/TRBV12-4 | - | - | 14 | CASSFGQGGDIQYF | TGTGCCAGCAGTTTTGGACAGGGAGGGGACATTCAGTACTTC
TRBJ2-3 | TRBV7-9 | - | - | 16 | CASSPQLDGLTDTQYF | TGTGCCAGCAGCCCTCAATTGGACGGACTCACAGATACGCAGTATTTT
TRBJ2-1 | TRBV28 | - | TRBD2 | 16 | CASSLSGGHSYNERFF | TGTGCCAGCAGCCTAAGCGGGGGGCACTCCTACAATGAGCGGTTCTTC
TRBJ2-5 | TRBV19 | - | TRBD2 | 15 | CASSISNSGIWEQYF | TGTGCCAGTAGTATATCCAACAGCGGGATTTGGGAGCAGTACTTC
TRBJ1-4 | TRBV7-6 | - | TRBD1 | 16 | CASSLGDREIDEELFF | TGTGCCAGCAGCTTAGGGGACAGGGAAATTGATGAAGAACTGTTTTTT
TRBJ2-3 | TRBV6-1 | - | - | 12 | CASIQGLDTQYF | TGTGCCAGCATTCAGGGTTTAGATACGCAGTATTTT
TRBJ2-7 | TRBV27 | few | - | 12 | CASSSPTYEQYF | TGTGCCAGCAGTTCCCCGACCTACGAGCAGTACTTC
TRBJ2-7 | TRBV3-1 | - | - | 15 | CASSQEGGAHNEQYF | TGTGCCAGCAGCCAAGAGGGTGGGGCCCACAATGAGCAGTACTTC
TRBJ2-7 | TRBV11-2 | - | TRBD2 | 16 | CASSWTSGGPSYEQYF | TGTGCCAGCAGCTGGACTAGCGGGGGGCCATCCTACGAGCAGTACTTC
TRBJ2-7 | TRBV6-2/TRBV6-3 | - | - | 14 | CASSPGRETYEQYF | TGTGCCAGCAGTCCGGGCAGAGAGACCTACGAGCAGTACTTC
TRBJ2-7 | TRBV4-2 | - | TRBD2 | 17 | CASSQEPPSGGVYEQYF | TGTGCCAGCAGCCAAGAGCCCCCTAGCGGGGGTGTTTACGAGCAGTACTTC
TRBJ2-4 | TRBV27 | once | - | 14 | CASSLGVPKNIQYF | TGTGCCAGCAGTTTAGGGGTCCCCAAAAACATTCAGTACTTC